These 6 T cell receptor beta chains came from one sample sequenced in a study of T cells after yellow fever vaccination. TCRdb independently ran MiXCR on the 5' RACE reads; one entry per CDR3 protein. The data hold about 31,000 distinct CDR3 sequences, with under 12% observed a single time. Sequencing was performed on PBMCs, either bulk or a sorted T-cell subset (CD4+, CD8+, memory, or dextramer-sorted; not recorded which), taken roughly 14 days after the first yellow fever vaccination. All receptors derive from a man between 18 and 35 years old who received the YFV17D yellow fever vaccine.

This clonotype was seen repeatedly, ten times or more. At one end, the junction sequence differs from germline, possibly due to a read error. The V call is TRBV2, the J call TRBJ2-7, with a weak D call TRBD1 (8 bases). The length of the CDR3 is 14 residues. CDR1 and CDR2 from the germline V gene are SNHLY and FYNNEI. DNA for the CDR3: TGTGCCAGCGGTGAGGACAGGGACTACGACGAGCAGTACTTC. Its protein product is CASGEDRDYDEQYF.

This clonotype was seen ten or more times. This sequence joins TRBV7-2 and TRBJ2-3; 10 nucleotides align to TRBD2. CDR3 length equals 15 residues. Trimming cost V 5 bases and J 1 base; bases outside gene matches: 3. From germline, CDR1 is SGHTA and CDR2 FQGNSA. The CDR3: CASSPLAGGTDTQYF. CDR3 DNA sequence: TGTGCCAGCAGCCCCCTAGCGGGAGGCACAGATACGCAGTATTTT.

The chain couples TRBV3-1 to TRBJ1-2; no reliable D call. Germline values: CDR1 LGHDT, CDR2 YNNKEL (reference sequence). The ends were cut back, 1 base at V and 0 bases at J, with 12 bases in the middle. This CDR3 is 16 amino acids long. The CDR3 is CASSQVFSVANYGYTF. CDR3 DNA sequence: TGTGCCAGCAGCCAAGTTTTCTCGGTAGCTAACTATGGCTACACCTTC.

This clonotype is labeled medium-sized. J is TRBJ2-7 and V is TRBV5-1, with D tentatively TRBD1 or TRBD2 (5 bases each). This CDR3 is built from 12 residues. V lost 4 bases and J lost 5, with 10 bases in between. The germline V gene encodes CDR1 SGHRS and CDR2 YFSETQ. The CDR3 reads CASSRGENEQYF. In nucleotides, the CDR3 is TGCGCCAGCAGCCGGGGCGAGAACGAGCAGTACTTC.

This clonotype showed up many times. The CDR3 bases are TGCGCCAGCAGCCAAGCAGCGACTAGCGGGGGAAATGAGCAGTTCTTC. Translation gives CASSQAATSGGNEQFF. The rearrangement joins TRBV4-3 to TRBJ2-1; 12 nucleotides align to TRBD2. After removal of 1 base from V and 7 bases from J, the junction contained 5 bases not matched to a gene. CDR3 length: 16 residues. From germline, CDR1 is LGHNA and CDR2 YSLEER.

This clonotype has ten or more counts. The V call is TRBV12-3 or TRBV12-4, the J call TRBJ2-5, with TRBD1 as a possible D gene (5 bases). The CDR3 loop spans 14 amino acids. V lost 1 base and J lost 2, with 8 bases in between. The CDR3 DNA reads TGTGCCAGCAGTTTAGAGGGGTTTCAAGAGACCCAGTACTTC. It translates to CASSLEGFQETQYF.